The 27 T cell receptor beta chains presented below share a single source sample, sequenced in a study of immune evolution from preneoplasia to lung adenocarcinoma. Only in-frame clones appear in the TCRdb table, and some are missing; sequencing was by immunoSEQ multiplex PCR. The repertoire holds a few thousand clones, with roughly 48% as singletons. What was sequenced was FFPE normal lung tissue adjacent to the tumor. These receptors came from a person in their fifties with lung adenocarcinoma.

The chain links TRBV30 to TRBJ1-5; the match to TRBD1 covers 7 bases. This CDR3 is 14 amino acids long. In germline, CDR1 is GTSNPN, CDR2 SVGIG (reference sequence). Germline trimming cut 0 bases from V and 3 bases from J; bases unmatched to any gene: 2. For the CDR3, the DNA is TGTGCCTGGAGTGTGGACAGGACCAATCAGCCCCAGCATTTT. Translation: CAWSVDRTNQPQHF. Complete variable domain (other parts from reference TRBV30 and TRBJ1-5): SQTIHQWPATLVQPVGSPLSLECTVEGTSNPNLYWYRQAAGRGLQLLFYSVGIGQISSEVPQNLSASRPQDRQFILSSKKLLLSDSGFYLCAWSVDRTNQPQHFGDGTRLSIL.

This clone was seen a handful of times. The chain couples TRBV4-1 to TRBJ2-2, with D possibly being TRBD2 (5 bases). The germline V gene has CDR1 MGHRA and CDR2 YSYEKL. Deletions cut 0 bases from V and 0 bases from J, with 8 bases between. This CDR3 is 16 amino acids long. The CDR3 is CASSQELVANTGELFF. In DNA, the CDR3 is TGCGCCAGCAGCCAAGAACTAGTAGCGAACACCGGGGAGCTGTTTTTT.

The V gene is TRBV27, the J gene TRBJ2-7; weak D call: TRBD2 (5 bases). V lost 0 bases and J 9 bases, leaving 15 bases between the germline ends. Germline V gene sequence: CDR1 MNHEY, CDR2 SMNVEV (reference sequence). CDR3 size: 14 residues. The DNA for the CDR3 is TGTGCCAGCAGTTTATCGGGCCTAGCTTCTGTGCAGTACTTC. It codes for CASSLSGLASVQYF.

This chain's CDR3 is CASSGSGSSYNEQFF. CDR3 in DNA: TGTGCCAGCAGCGGTAGCGGGAGCTCCTACAATGAGCAGTTCTTC. V and J are TRBV9 and TRBJ2-1; 9 bases match TRBD2. CDR3 length equals 15 residues. Trimming removed 3 bases from V and 0 bases from J; junction bases left unmatched: 1. Germline CDR1 and CDR2: SGDLS and YYNGEE. The entire variable domain, with the rest obtained from reference TRBV9 and TRBJ2-1, is as follows: DSGVTQTPKHLITATGQRVTLRCSPRSGDLSVYWYQQSLDQGLQFLIQYYNGEERAKGNILERFSAQQFPDLHSELNLSSLELGDSALYFCASSGSGSSYNEQFFGPGTRLTVL.

This clone rates as medium-sized. The rearrangement links TRBV28 to TRBJ2-2, with 8 bases aligning to TRBD1. The trim removed 3 bases at V and 7 bases at J, leaving 7 bases unmatched. CDR1 MDHEN and CDR2 SYDVKM come from the germline V gene. The CDR3 has 15 amino acids. CDR3 protein: CASSFWQGADGELFF. Here the CDR3 DNA reads TGTGCCAGCAGTTTCTGGCAGGGGGCGGACGGGGAGCTGTTTTTT.

The chain carries TRBV10-2 and TRBJ2-7; D is unclear. V shed 0 bases and J shed 4 bases, with 4 bases lying between them. Germline V lookup: CDR1 WSHSY, CDR2 SAAADI. The CDR3 sequence is 12 residues long. In DNA, the CDR3 is TGCGCCAGCAGTGAGTCCGGATACGAGCAGTACTTC. Its protein product is CASSESGYEQYF.

The chain links TRBV11-3 to TRBJ2-7; 9 bases are shared with TRBD2. J lost 5 bases, V lost 2 bases, and 7 bases had no gene match. CDR1 and CDR2 from the germline V gene are SGHNT and YENEEA. The CDR3 has 15 residues. CDR3 residues: CASSLRTSAINEQYF. The CDR3 bases are TGTGCCAGCAGCTTAAGGACTAGCGCCATAAACGAGCAGTACTTC.

V is TRBV6-1 and J is TRBJ1-2; the match to TRBD1 covers 7 bases. Germline V CDR1 and CDR2: MNHNS, SASEGT. The length of the CDR3 is 15 residues. V trimming: 1 base; J trimming: 8 bases; junction bases outside the gene matches: 10. The chain's CDR3 is CASSEGGTAILGYTF. The DNA of the CDR3 is TGTGCCAGCAGTGAAGGAGGGACAGCCATCTTGGGCTACACCTTC.

The chain has TRBV29-1 and TRBJ2-7, with 13 bases lining up with TRBD2. The CDR3 is made up of 14 amino acids. Trimming took 4 bases from V and 13 from J; bases not matched to a gene: 13. CDR1 is SQVTM and CDR2 is ANQGSEA in the germline V gene. The CDR3, as DNA: TGCAGCGTTGCCGGACTAGCGGGGGACCCCTTACGCTACTTC. Its protein is CSVAGLAGDPLRYF.

The chain recombines TRBV30 with TRBJ2-3; D remains unclear. Trimming took 2 bases from V and 5 from J, leaving 8 bases between them. The CDR3 totals 12 residues. CDR1 is GTSNPN and CDR2 is SVGIG in the germline V gene (reference sequence). The CDR3 loop reads CAWSWEGDTQYF. CDR3 bases: TGTGCCTGGAGTTGGGAAGGAGATACGCAGTATTTT.

In its sample, this clone was seen a few times. The chain has TRBV7-9 and TRBJ1-2; no firm D call. The germline gives CDR1 SEHNR, CDR2 FQNEAQ (reference sequence). The CDR3 totals 13 residues. V lost 0 bases, J lost 6 bases, and 8 bases lay in between. CDR3 in amino acids: CASSLANSDGYTF. The CDR3 nucleotides read TGTGCCAGCAGCTTAGCAAACAGCGATGGCTACACCTTC.

This chain joins TRBV2 and TRBJ2-7; D gene unclear. CDR1 is SNHLY and CDR2 is FYNNEI in the germline V gene. V was shortened by 4 bases and J by 6 bases, with 7 bases between the two germline ends. The CDR3 runs 11 residues. CDR3: CASSGYIEQYF. In DNA form, the CDR3 reads TGTGCCAGCAGTGGGTACATCGAGCAGTACTTC.

The chain uses TRBV4-1 and TRBJ2-7; 8 bases are shared with TRBD2. The V gene end was trimmed by 1 base and the J gene end by 5 bases; junction bases not matched to a gene: 4. Germline loops: CDR1 MGHRA, CDR2 YSYEKL. The CDR3 consists of 14 residues. In DNA, the CDR3 is TGCGCCAGCAGCCAAGGCGGGGGGTTGCACGAGCAGTACTTC. It is translated as CASSQGGGLHEQYF.

The chain is built from TRBV11-3 and TRBJ2-7; D not certain. V was cut by 0 bases and J by 6 bases, with 12 bases left in between. In germline, CDR1 is SGHNT, CDR2 YENEEA. This CDR3 is built from 14 residues. In DNA, the CDR3 is TGTGCCAGCAGCTTAGATGGCGTAGGACGCGAGCAGTACTTC. Translated: CASSLDGVGREQYF.

V is TRBV30 and J is TRBJ2-5; the match to TRBD1 covers 9 bases. The CDR3 is 13 amino acids. Germline trimming cut 3 bases from V and 5 bases from J; bases unmatched to any gene: 4. Germline V gene sequence: CDR1 GTSNPN, CDR2 SVGIG (reference sequence). CDR3 in amino acids: CAWRSQGAETQYF. DNA of the CDR3: TGTGCCTGGAGATCACAGGGGGCTGAGACCCAGTACTTC.

The chain employs TRBV11-2 and TRBJ2-1, with TRBD2 matching over 10 bases. The CDR3 covers 16 residues. CDR1 is SGHAT, CDR2 FQNNGV, per germline. With V trimmed by 4 bases and J by 0 bases, 3 bases remained unmatched. CDR3 region: CASSSSGGGSYNEQFF. CDR3 nucleotides: TGTGCCAGCAGCTCGAGCGGGGGGGGCTCCTACAATGAGCAGTTCTTC.

The genes are TRBV11-2 and TRBJ1-2; D unresolved. Germline CDR1 is SGHAT and CDR2 is FQNNGV. The length of the CDR3 is 14 residues. Trimming left V 3 bases short and J 4 bases short, with 12 bases between. CDR3 sequence: CASSFPRSSYGYTF. The CDR3 DNA follows: TGTGCCAGCAGCTTTCCCAGGAGCTCCTATGGCTACACCTTC.

The rearrangement uses TRBV28 and TRBJ2-7; D uncertain. V lost 1 base and J lost 3, with 10 bases in between. The CDR3 covers 14 residues. Germline CDR1 reads MDHEN; CDR2 reads SYDVKM. In DNA, the CDR3 is TGTGCCAGCAGTTTATCACCGGGTGGCTACGAGCAGTACTTC. Translating it yields CASSLSPGGYEQYF.

The chain couples TRBV30 to TRBJ2-5; no firm D call. The CDR3 spans 13 residues. The germline CDR1 and CDR2 sequences are GTSNPN and SVGIG (reference sequence). V lost 4 bases and J lost 2, with 11 bases in between. Here the CDR3 DNA reads TGTGCCTGGACGCCTGGGCTACAAGAGACCCAGTACTTC. Protein: CAWTPGLQETQYF.

A few counts support this clone. V usage is TRBV6-5 and J usage is TRBJ1-5; D is undetermined. V lost 5 bases to trimming and J lost 5 bases, with 13 bases between them. Germline V gives CDR1 MNHEY, CDR2 SVGAGI. The CDR3 is 14 residues long. The CDR3 loop reads CASSERGLDQPQHF. In DNA, the CDR3 is TGTGCCAGCAGTGAGAGAGGGTTGGATCAGCCCCAGCATTTT.

The rearrangement links TRBV18 to TRBJ1-1, with 11 positions matching TRBD1. The trim removed 5 bases at V and 4 bases at J, leaving 9 bases unmatched. The V gene's germline CDR1 is KGHSH and CDR2 LQKENI. This CDR3 spans 16 amino acids. Here the CDR3 reads CASSDAGTGGGTEAFF. The CDR3 DNA reads TGTGCCAGCTCAGACGCCGGGACAGGGGGTGGCACTGAAGCTTTCTTT.

The DNA for the CDR3 is TGTGCCAGTACCGCTATGGTGGGCAGGGCGGTCCATGGCTACACCTTC. Translating it yields CASTAMVGRAVHGYTF. The V call is TRBV19, the J call TRBJ1-2; perhaps TRBD1 as D (5 bases). Germline CDR1 is LNHDA and CDR2 is SQIVND (reference sequence). V lost 7 bases to trimming and J lost 6 bases, with 24 bases between them. This CDR3 is built from 16 residues.

The chain joins TRBV6-1 to TRBJ2-2, with 7 bases identical to TRBD2. Trimming cost V 8 bases and J 9 bases; bases outside gene matches: 12. This CDR3 contains 14 residues. CDR1 is MNHNS, CDR2 SASEGT, per germline. The chain's CDR3 is CASLGEGYSRELFF. The CDR3 nucleotides are TGTGCCAGCCTGGGGGAGGGGTATTCAAGGGAGCTGTTTTTT.

The chain combines TRBV5-1 with TRBJ1-3; the D gene is possibly TRBD1 (6 bases). This CDR3 comprises 13 residues. Germline CDR1 SGHRS, CDR2 YFSETQ. The germline V and J ends were trimmed by 7 bases and 2 bases, with 10 bases remaining between them. CDR3 coding DNA: TGCGCCAGCCGGGACATCGCTGGAAACACCATATATTTT. Its protein product is CASRDIAGNTIYF.

The chain is built from TRBV6-4 and TRBJ2-7, with a possible D match to TRBD1 (5 bases). The germline V gene encodes CDR1 MRHNA and CDR2 SNTAGT. The CDR3 runs to 17 residues. V lost 0 bases and J 0 bases, leaving 15 bases between the germline ends. The CDR3 reads CASSDSMWAGYSYEQYF. DNA for the CDR3: TGTGCCAGCAGTGACTCCATGTGGGCAGGGTACTCCTACGAGCAGTACTTC.

This rearrangement joins TRBV7-9 to TRBJ1-1; D gene unclear. The CDR3 sequence is 13 residues long. Germline CDR1 and CDR2: SEHNR and FQNEAQ (reference sequence). The V end was cut by 2 bases, the J end by 1 base, with 5 bases between. CDR3 sequence (DNA): TGTGCCAGCAGCTTATTACGGAACACTGAAGCTTTCTTT. It codes for CASSLLRNTEAFF.

The V and J genes are TRBV18 and TRBJ1-4, with 9 bases that match TRBD1. CDR3 length: 18 residues. J lost 7 bases, V lost 4 bases, and 16 bases had no gene match. Germline CDR1 is KGHSH and CDR2 is LQKENI. CDR3: CASSLSTGGPTRGEKLFF. In DNA form, the CDR3 reads TGTGCCAGCTCACTTTCCACAGGGGGCCCCACGAGGGGTGAAAAACTGTTTTTT.